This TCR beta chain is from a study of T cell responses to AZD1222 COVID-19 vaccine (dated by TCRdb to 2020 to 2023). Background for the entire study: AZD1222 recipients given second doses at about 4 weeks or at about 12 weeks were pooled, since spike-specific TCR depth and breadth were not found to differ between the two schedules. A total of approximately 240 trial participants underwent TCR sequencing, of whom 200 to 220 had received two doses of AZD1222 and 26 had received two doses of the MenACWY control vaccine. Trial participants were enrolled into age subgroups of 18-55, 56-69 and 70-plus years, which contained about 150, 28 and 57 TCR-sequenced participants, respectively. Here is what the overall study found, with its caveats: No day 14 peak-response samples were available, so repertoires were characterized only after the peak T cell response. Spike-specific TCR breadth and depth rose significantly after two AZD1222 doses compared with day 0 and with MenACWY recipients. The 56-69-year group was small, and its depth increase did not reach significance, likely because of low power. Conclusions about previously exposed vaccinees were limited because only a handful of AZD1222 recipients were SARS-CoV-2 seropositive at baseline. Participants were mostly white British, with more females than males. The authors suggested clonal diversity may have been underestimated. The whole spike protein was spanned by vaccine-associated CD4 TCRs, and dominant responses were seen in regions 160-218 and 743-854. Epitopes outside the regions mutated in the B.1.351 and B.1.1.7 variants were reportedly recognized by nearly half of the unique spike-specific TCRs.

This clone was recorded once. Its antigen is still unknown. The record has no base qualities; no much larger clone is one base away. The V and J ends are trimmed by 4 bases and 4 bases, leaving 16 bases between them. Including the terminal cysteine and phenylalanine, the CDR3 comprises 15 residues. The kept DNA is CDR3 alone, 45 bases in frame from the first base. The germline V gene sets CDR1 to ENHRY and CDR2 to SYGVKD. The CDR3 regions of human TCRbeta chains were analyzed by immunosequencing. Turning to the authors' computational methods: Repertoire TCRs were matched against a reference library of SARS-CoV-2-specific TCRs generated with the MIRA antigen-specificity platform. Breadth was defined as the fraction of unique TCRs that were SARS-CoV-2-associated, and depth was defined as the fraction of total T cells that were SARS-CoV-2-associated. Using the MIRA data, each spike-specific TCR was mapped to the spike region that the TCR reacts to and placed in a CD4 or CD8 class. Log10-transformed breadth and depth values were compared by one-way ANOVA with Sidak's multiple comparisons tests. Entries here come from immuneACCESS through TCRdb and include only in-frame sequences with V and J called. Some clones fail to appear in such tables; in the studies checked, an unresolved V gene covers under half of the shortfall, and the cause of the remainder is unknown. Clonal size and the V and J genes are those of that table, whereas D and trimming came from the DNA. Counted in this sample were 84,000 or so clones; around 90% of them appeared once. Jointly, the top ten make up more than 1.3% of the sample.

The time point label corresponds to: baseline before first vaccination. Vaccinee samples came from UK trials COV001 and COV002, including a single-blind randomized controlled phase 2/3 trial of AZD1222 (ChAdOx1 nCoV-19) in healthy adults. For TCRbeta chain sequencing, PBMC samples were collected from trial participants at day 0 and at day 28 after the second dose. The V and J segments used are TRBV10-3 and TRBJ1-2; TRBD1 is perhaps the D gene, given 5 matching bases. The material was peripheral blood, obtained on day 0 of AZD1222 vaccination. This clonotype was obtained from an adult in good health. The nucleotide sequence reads TGTGCCATCAGTGCATCCCCCCAGGGTCCCTATGGCTACACCTTC. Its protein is CAISASPQGPYGYTF.